The 18 T cell receptor beta chains given below trace back to one sample, sequenced in a study of shared T cell receptors in the human thymus. TCRdb keeps only in-frame clones here, not all; method: immunoSEQ multiplex PCR. The table lists approximately 730,000 clones, 80% to 90% of them singletons. These same records also appear under a second study, on human thymus T cells.

The specimen sequenced was thymocytes. These TCRs come from a girl under three years old with a congenital heart defect.

The sample holds one count of this clone. J is TRBJ2-3 and V is TRBV2, with 7 bases identical to TRBD1. The CDR3 sequence is 14 residues long. CDR1 and CDR2 (germline): SNHLY, FYNNEI. J gave up 2 bases and V 8 bases, and 7 bases lay outside the gene matches. The chain's CDR3 is CASDRDSITDTQYF. As DNA, the CDR3 is TGTGCCAGCGACAGGGACAGCATCACAGATACGCAGTATTTT.

The V gene is TRBV15, the J gene TRBJ1-2, with 7 bases matching TRBD1. Trimming took 1 base from V and 6 from J; bases not matched to a gene: 5. Looked up from germline, CDR1 is LNHNV and CDR2 is YYDKDF (reference sequence). This CDR3 contains 14 residues. The CDR3 DNA reads as TGTGCCACCAGCAGAGTGATGACAGGGCATGGCTACACCTTC. Translating it yields CATSRVMTGHGYTF.

This clone was found a few times. The J gene is TRBJ2-5, the V gene TRBV7-9; tentative D call: TRBD2 (6 bases). The CDR3 sequence is 16 residues long. With 1 base removed from V and 7 bases from J, the gap between germline ends came to 19 bases. CDR1 and CDR2 from the germline V gene are SEHNR and FQNEAQ (reference sequence). CDR3 sequence reads: CASSLGAGGPVGTQYF. The CDR3 DNA follows: TGTGCCAGCAGCTTAGGGGCCGGGGGTCCCGTTGGGACCCAGTACTTC. Together with reference TRBV7-9 and TRBJ2-5, the CDR3 gives the full variable domain: DTGVSQNPRHKITKRGQNVTFRCDPISEHNRLYWYRQTLGQGPEFLTYFQNEAQLEKSRLLSDRFSAERPKGSFSTLEIQRTEQGDSAMYLCASSLGAGGPVGTQYFGPGTRLLVL.

V usage is TRBV28 and J usage is TRBJ1-4, with 10 bases fitting TRBD1. Germline V lookup: CDR1 MDHEN, CDR2 SYDVKM. Trimming cost V 5 bases and J 8 bases; bases outside gene matches: 11. This CDR3 is 16 amino acids long. CDR3: CASSHPTTGGTEKLFF. CDR3 nucleotides: TGTGCCAGCAGTCATCCGACGACAGGGGGCACGGAAAAACTGTTTTTT.

The chain links TRBV11-2 to TRBJ2-7, with D possibly being TRBD1 (6 bases). With 1 base removed from V and 3 bases from J, the gap between germline ends came to 10 bases. Germline values: CDR1 SGHAT, CDR2 FQNNGV. There are 14 residues in the CDR3. DNA for the CDR3: TGTGCCAGCAGCTTAGCAGGGGTCGACTACGAGCAGTACTTC. This encodes CASSLAGVDYEQYF. Variable domain in full (rest from reference TRBV11-2 and TRBJ2-7): EAGVAQSPRYKIIEKRQSVAFWCNPISGHATLYWYQQILGQGPKLLIQFQNNGVVDDSQLPKDRFSAERLKGVDSTLKIQPAKLEDSAVYLCASSLAGVDYEQYFGPGTRLTVT.

This sequence joins TRBV25-1 and TRBJ2-2, with no clear D. The CDR3 consists of 14 residues. Trimming stripped 5 bases from V and 0 bases from J, with 7 bases between. Germline assignment: CDR1 MGHDK and CDR2 SYGVNS. The CDR3 sequence is CASSQESNTGELFF. CDR3 nucleotide sequence: TGTGCCAGCAGTCAGGAATCGAACACCGGGGAGCTGTTTTTT.

The rearrangement uses TRBV19 and TRBJ2-7, with D possibly being TRBD1 (6 bases). CDR1 and CDR2 (germline): LNHDA, SQIVND (reference sequence). Trimming removed 4 bases from V and 4 bases from J, with 11 bases in between. The CDR3 runs to 13 residues. The CDR3 DNA is TGTGCCAGTAGTAGTCCGACAGGTTACGAGCAGTACTTC. Its translation: CASSSPTGYEQYF.

The rearrangement uses TRBV10-2 and TRBJ1-6, with a possible D match to TRBD1 (5 bases). Germline values: CDR1 WSHSY, CDR2 SAAADI. The CDR3 length is 15 residues. V gave up 7 bases and J gave up 7 bases, with 17 bases separating them. In nucleotides, the CDR3 is TGCGCCAGCACGGGGGGGGGAACCAGGAATTCACCCCTCCACTTT. Protein: CASTGGGTRNSPLHF.

This clone has a single count. The DNA for the CDR3 is TGTGCCAGCAGCTTGGGCGGGGAGCCCATCCAAGAGACCCAGTACTTC. Protein product: CASSLGGEPIQETQYF. The chain combines TRBV5-4 with TRBJ2-5, with D tentatively TRBD2 (6 bases). Per the germline V gene, CDR1 is SGHNT and CDR2 is YYREEE (reference sequence). The CDR3 has 16 amino acids. Deletions cut 0 bases from V and 1 base from J, with 13 bases between. The variable domain in full, with the rest retrieved from reference TRBV5-4 and TRBJ2-5, is ETGVTQSPTHLIKTRGQQVTLRCSSQSGHNTVSWYQQALGQGPQFIFQYYREEENGRGNFPPRFSGLQFPNYSSELNVNALELDDSALYLCASSLGGEPIQETQYFGPGTRLLVL.

This clone was found a few times. V usage is TRBV18 and J usage is TRBJ2-7, with 12 positions matching TRBD1. CDR3 length: 15 amino acids. Germline V gives CDR1 KGHSH, CDR2 LQKENI. V shed 6 bases, J shed 3 bases, and the junction held 6 bases outside the gene matches. CDR3 sequence: CASSQGTGGLYEQYF. DNA for the CDR3: TGTGCCAGCTCCCAAGGGACAGGGGGCCTCTACGAGCAGTACTTC.

Only one count was recorded for this clone. V gene TRBV27 combines with J gene TRBJ2-1, with 7 nucleotides matching TRBD2. The germline V gene encodes CDR1 MNHEY and CDR2 SMNVEV (reference sequence). The CDR3 runs to 17 residues. Losses at the gene ends were 6 bases for V and 4 bases for J; bases not matched to a gene: 15. The CDR3 spells CASREHPQAGGYNEQFF. CDR3 nucleotide sequence: TGTGCCAGCAGGGAACACCCACAGGCCGGGGGGTACAATGAGCAGTTCTTC.

This chain connects TRBV5-4 to TRBJ2-7; 8 bases are a match to TRBD2. The length of the CDR3 is 20 residues. V trimming: 0 bases; J trimming: 1 base; junction bases outside the gene matches: 18. Germline assignment: CDR1 SGHNT and CDR2 YYREEE (reference sequence). The CDR3 DNA is TGTGCCAGCAGCTTGGTGTTTCCAGCGGGGGCCGGGCTTAATTCCTACGAGCAGTACTTC. Protein sequence: CASSLVFPAGAGLNSYEQYF.

This clone occurred once. The rearrangement joins TRBV10-3 to TRBJ1-2, with no clear D. Per the germline V gene, CDR1 is ENHRY and CDR2 is SYGVKD. The CDR3 totals 16 residues. V lost 6 bases, J lost 8 bases, and 25 bases lay in between. Here the CDR3 reads CAIREGPRPGINGYTF. As DNA, the CDR3 is TGTGCCATCAGGGAAGGTCCCCGGCCAGGTATTAACGGCTACACCTTC.

The V call is TRBV10-2, the J call TRBJ2-2; no definite D call. V dropped 2 bases and J dropped 5 bases, with 9 bases sitting between them. CDR1 is WSHSY, CDR2 SAAADI, per germline. The CDR3 loop spans 14 amino acids. For the CDR3, the DNA is TGCGCCAGCAGTGAGCACTCTCCGACCGGGGAGCTGTTTTTT. It yields the protein CASSEHSPTGELFF.

The gene calls are TRBV27 and TRBJ2-7; 8 bases map to TRBD2. The V gene's germline CDR1 is MNHEY and CDR2 SMNVEV (reference sequence). This CDR3 has 15 amino acids. V gave up 6 bases and J gave up 2 bases; unmatched junction bases: 9. CDR3 nucleotide sequence: TGTGCCAGCAGCCGCCCGGGCGGGGGGACCTACGAGCAGTACTTC. Residues: CASSRPGGGTYEQYF.

This sequence joins TRBV11-2 and TRBJ1-1; the match to TRBD1 covers 7 bases. The V gene's germline CDR1 is SGHAT and CDR2 FQNNGV. The CDR3 runs to 13 residues. V gave up 5 bases and J gave up 4 bases; unmatched junction bases: 4. The chain's CDR3 is CASSGKGATEAFF. CDR3 DNA: TGTGCCAGCAGCGGCAAGGGGGCCACTGAAGCTTTCTTT.

The chain carries TRBV13 and TRBJ2-7; TRBD1 matches at 8 bases. The V and J ends lost 4 bases and 3 bases, in that order; junction bases with no gene match: 8. This CDR3 has 15 amino acids. Germline lookup yields CDR1 PRHDT and CDR2 FYEKMQ (reference sequence). For the CDR3, the DNA is TGTGCCAGCAGCTCCCCGGGACAGGAGGTCTACGAGCAGTACTTC. Translating it yields CASSSPGQEVYEQYF.

The gene calls are TRBV10-3 and TRBJ1-2; tentatively, D is TRBD1 (5 bases). The germline gives CDR1 ENHRY, CDR2 SYGVKD. V lost 10 bases, J lost 7 bases, and 22 bases lay in between. This CDR3 spans 14 amino acids. CDR3 amino acids: CASLWVGQGFGYTF. CDR3 coding DNA: TGTGCCAGCCTTTGGGTTGGACAAGGGTTTGGCTACACCTTC.